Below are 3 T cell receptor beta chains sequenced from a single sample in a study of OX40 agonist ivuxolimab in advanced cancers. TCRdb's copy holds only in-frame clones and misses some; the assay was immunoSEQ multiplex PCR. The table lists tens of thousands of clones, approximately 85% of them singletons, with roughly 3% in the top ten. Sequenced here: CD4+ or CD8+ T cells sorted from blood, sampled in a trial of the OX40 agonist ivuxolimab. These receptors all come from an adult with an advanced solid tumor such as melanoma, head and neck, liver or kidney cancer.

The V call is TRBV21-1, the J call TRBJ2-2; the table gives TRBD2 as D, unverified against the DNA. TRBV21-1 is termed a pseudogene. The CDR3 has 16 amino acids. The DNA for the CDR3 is TGTGCCAGCAGCGAGAATCCGGGGGAGAACACCGGGGAGCTGTTTTTT. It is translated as CASSENPGENTGELFF.

The CDR3 here is CASSLGGSGNTIYF. CDR3 DNA sequence: TGTGCCAGCAGCTTGGGGGGCTCTGGAAACACCATATATTTT. The chain links TRBV5-4 to TRBJ1-3, with D unclear. The CDR3 loop spans 14 amino acids. Trimming took off 0 bases at V and 0 bases at J, with 4 bases between the two ends. Germline lookup yields CDR1 SGHNT and CDR2 YYREEE (reference sequence). Complete variable domain (other parts from reference TRBV5-4 and TRBJ1-3): ETGVTQSPTHLIKTRGQQVTLRCSSQSGHNTVSWYQQALGQGPQFIFQYYREEENGRGNFPPRFSGLQFPNYSSELNVNALELDDSALYLCASSLGGSGNTIYFGEGSWLTVV.

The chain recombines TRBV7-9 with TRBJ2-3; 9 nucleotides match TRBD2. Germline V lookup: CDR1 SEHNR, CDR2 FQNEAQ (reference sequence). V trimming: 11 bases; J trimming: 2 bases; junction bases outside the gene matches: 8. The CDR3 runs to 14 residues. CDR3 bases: TGTGCCCTGGGGCAGCGGGGGGCCACAGATACGCAGTATTTT. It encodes CALGQRGATDTQYF. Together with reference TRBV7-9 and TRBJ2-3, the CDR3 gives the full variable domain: DTGVSQNPRHKITKRGQNVTFRCDPISEHNRLYWYRQTLGQGPEFLTYFQNEAQLEKSRLLSDRFSAERPKGSFSTLEIQRTEQGDSAMYLCALGQRGATDTQYFGPGTRLTVL.